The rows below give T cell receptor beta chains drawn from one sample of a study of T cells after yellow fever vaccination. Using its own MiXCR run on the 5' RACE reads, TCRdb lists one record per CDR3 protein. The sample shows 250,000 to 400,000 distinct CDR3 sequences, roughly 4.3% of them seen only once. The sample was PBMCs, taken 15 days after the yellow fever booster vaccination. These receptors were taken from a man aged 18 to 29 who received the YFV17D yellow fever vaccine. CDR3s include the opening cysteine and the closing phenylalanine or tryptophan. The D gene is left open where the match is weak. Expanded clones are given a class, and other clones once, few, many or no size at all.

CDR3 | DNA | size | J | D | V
CASISGGRGELFF | TGTGCCAGTATCTCGGGTGGTCGCGGGGAGCTGTTTTTT | many | TRBJ2-2 | - | TRBV19
CASSLDPAEDTEAFF | TGTGCCAGCAGCTTAGATCCCGCGGAGGACACTGAAGCTTTCTTT | many | TRBJ1-1 | - | TRBV7-8
CASSYGIRVNTEAFF | TGTGCCAGCAGTTACGGGATCAGGGTGAACACTGAAGCTTTCTTT | many | TRBJ1-1 | - | TRBV6-5
CASSSGGPPVWKNTEAFF | TGTGCCAGCAGCTCAGGGGGCCCCCCCGTATGGAAGAACACTGAAGCTTTCTTT | many | TRBJ1-1 | TRBD1 | TRBV7-6
CASSYSVAGYTDTQYF | TGTGCCAGCAGTTACTCAGTAGCGGGGTACACAGATACGCAGTATTTT | - | TRBJ2-3 | TRBD2 | TRBV6-5
CASSSTTGQYHNEQFF | TGTGCCAGCAGTTCCACAACCGGACAGTACCACAATGAGCAGTTCTTC | - | TRBJ2-1 | - | TRBV28
CASSPERGGTDTQYF | TGCGCCAGCAGCCCAGAACGAGGGGGCACAGATACGCAGTATTTT | many | TRBJ2-3 | - | TRBV4-3
CSVPGTGGVNEQFF | TGCAGCGTTCCCGGGACAGGGGGGGTAAATGAGCAGTTCTTC | - | TRBJ2-1 | TRBD1 | TRBV29-1
CASSSGLAGADTQYF | TGTGCCAGCAGCTCGGGACTAGCGGGGGCAGATACGCAGTATTTT | few | TRBJ2-3 | TRBD2 | TRBV7-3
CASSYSPRVSNEKLFF | TGTGCCAGCAGTTATTCCCCCAGGGTTTCTAATGAAAAACTGTTTTTT | many | TRBJ1-4 | - | TRBV6-5
CASSLGLGLGTEAFF | TGTGCCAGCAGCTTAGGCCTCGGACTGGGGACTGAAGCTTTCTTT | few | TRBJ1-1 | - | TRBV13
CASSSDTYSTEAFF | TGTGCCAGCAGCTCAGACACTTATTCCACTGAAGCTTTCTTT | few | TRBJ1-1 | - | TRBV7-3
CAIRTGGTDTQYF | TGTGCCATCCGGACAGGCGGCACAGATACGCAGTATTTT | many | TRBJ2-3 | TRBD1 | TRBV2
CSVEAGQASGNTIYF | TGCAGCGTTGAAGCGGGACAGGCCTCTGGAAACACCATATATTTT | few | TRBJ1-3 | TRBD1 | TRBV29-1
CASSGAGTGNIQYF | TGTGCCAGCAGCGGCGCCGGGACAGGAAACATTCAGTACTTC | few | TRBJ2-4 | TRBD1 | TRBV9
CASRPKPTGELFF | TGCGCCAGCAGACCCAAACCGACGGGGGAGCTGTTTTTT | many | TRBJ2-2 | - | TRBV5-1
CASSHALGLAGDEQFF | TGCGCCAGCAGCCACGCCCTGGGACTAGCGGGCGATGAGCAGTTCTTC | many | TRBJ2-1 | TRBD2 | TRBV5-1
CASSQRPGTGTDTQYF | TGTGCCAGCAGCCAAAGGCCCGGGACTGGCACAGATACGCAGTATTTT | many | TRBJ2-3 | - | TRBV4-2
CASSLAPNTGELFF | TGCGCCAGCAGCTTGGCCCCGAACACCGGGGAGCTGTTTTTT | many | TRBJ2-2 | - | TRBV5-1
CASSFGSGVRRETQYF | TGCGCCAGCAGCTTCGGGAGCGGGGTTCGACGAGAGACCCAGTACTTC | - | TRBJ2-5 | TRBD2 | TRBV5-1